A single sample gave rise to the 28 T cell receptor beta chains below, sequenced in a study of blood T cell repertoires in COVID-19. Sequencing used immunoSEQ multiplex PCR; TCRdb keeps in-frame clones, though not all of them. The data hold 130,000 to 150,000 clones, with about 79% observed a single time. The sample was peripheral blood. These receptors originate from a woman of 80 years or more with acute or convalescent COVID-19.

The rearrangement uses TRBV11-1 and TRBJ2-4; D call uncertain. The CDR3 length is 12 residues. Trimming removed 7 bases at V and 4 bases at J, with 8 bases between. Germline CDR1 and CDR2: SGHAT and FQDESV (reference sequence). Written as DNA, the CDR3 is TGTGCCAGCAATTCCCAAAAAAACATTCAGTACTTC. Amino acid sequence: CASNSQKNIQYF.

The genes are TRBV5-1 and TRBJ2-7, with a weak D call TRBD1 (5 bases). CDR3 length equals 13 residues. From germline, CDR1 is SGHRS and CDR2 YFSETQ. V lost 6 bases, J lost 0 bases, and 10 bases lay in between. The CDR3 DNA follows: TGCGCCAGCACCCGACAGAACTCCTACGAGCAGTACTTC. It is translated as CASTRQNSYEQYF.

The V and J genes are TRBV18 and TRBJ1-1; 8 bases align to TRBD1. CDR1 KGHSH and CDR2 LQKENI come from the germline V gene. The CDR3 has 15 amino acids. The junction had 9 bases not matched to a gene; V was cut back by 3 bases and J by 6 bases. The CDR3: CASSPRTGISPEAFF. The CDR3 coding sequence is TGTGCCAGCTCACCTCGGACAGGGATTTCCCCTGAAGCTTTCTTT.

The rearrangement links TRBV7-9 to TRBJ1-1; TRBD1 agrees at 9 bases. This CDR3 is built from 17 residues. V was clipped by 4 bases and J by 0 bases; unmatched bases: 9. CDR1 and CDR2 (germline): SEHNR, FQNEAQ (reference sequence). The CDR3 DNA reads TGTGCCAGCAGCTCGTCATTACAGGGGGCTATGAACACTGAAGCTTTCTTT. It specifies CASSSSLQGAMNTEAFF.

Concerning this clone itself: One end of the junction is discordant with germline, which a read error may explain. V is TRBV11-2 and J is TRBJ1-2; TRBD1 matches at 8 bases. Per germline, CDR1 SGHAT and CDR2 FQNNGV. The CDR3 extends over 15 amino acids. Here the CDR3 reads CTSSPQQGVPYGYTF. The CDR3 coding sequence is TGTACCAGCAGCCCGCAACAGGGGGTTCCGTATGGCTACACCTTC.

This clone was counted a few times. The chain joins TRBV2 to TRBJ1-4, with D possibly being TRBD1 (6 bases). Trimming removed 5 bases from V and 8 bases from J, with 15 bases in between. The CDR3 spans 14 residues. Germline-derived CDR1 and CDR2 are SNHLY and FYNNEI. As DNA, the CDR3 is TGTGCCAGCAGTCCCTTACAGGGAAACGAAAAACTGTTTTTT. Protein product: CASSPLQGNEKLFF.

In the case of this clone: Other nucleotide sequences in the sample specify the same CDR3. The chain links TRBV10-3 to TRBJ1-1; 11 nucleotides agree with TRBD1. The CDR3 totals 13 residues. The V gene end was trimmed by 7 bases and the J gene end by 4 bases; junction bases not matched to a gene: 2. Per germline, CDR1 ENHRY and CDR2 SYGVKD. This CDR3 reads CAIKGQGGTEAFF. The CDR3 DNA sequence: TGTGCCATCAAGGGACAGGGGGGCACTGAAGCTTTCTTT.

The CDR3 protein is CASSGTANTEAFF. The DNA of the CDR3 is TGTGCCAGCAGTGGGACAGCAAACACTGAAGCTTTCTTT. The chain has TRBV28 and TRBJ1-1; 7 bases agree with TRBD1. The V gene's germline CDR1 is MDHEN and CDR2 SYDVKM. The CDR3 extends over 13 amino acids. V shed 5 bases, J shed 2 bases, and the junction held 2 bases outside the gene matches.

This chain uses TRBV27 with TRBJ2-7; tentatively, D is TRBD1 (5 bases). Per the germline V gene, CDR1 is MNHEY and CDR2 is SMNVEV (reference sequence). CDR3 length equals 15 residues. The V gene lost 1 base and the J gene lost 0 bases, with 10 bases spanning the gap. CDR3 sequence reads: CASSLLQESSYEQYF. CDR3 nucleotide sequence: TGTGCCAGCAGTTTATTACAGGAAAGCTCCTACGAGCAGTACTTC.

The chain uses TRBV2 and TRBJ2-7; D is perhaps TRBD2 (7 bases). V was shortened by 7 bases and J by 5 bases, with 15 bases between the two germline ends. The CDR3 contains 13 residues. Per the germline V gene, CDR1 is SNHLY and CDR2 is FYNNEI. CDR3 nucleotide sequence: TGTGCCAGCACTGGGGGCGGGGGACACGAGCAGTACTTC. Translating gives CASTGGGGHEQYF.

The chain's CDR3 is CASSSLADSTDTQYF. CDR3 sequence (DNA): TGTGCCAGCAGTTCTCTAGCGGATAGCACAGATACGCAGTATTTT. This chain connects TRBV6-2 or TRBV6-3 to TRBJ2-3, with 7 bases lining up with TRBD2. This CDR3 is built from 15 residues. The V segment lost 4 bases and the J segment 0 bases; nucleotides outside the gene matches: 4. The germline V gene has CDR1 MNHEY and CDR2 SVGEGT.

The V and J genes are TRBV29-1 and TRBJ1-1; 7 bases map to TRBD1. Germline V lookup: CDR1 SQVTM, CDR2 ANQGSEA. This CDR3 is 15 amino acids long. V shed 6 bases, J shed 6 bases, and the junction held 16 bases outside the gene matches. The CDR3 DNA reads TGCAGCGTCTTAAATTCGAGGGCAGGGGGATCTGAAGCTTTCTTT. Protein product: CSVLNSRAGGSEAFF. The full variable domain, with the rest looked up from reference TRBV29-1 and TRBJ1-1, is SAVISQKPSRDICQRGTSLTIQCQVDSQVTMMFWYRQQPGQSLTLIATANQGSEATYESGFVIDKFPISRPNLTFSTLTVSNMSPEDSSIYLCSVLNSRAGGSEAFFGQGTRLTVV.

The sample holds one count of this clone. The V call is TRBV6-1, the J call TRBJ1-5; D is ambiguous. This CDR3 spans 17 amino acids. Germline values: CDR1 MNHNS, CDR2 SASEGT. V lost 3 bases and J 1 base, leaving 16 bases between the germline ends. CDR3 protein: CASSDPWSVRSNQPQHF. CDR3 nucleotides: TGTGCCAGCAGTGACCCCTGGTCGGTCCGGAGCAATCAGCCCCAGCATTTT.

CDR3 nucleotide sequence: TGTGCCAGCAGCCCCTTAAGGGGTTTCGACGAGCAGTACTTC. Translating it yields CASSPLRGFDEQYF. This chain links TRBV7-2 with TRBJ2-7; possibly TRBD1 for D (5 bases). The germline CDR1 and CDR2 sequences are SGHTA and FQGNSA. The CDR3 loop spans 14 amino acids. V was trimmed by 5 bases and J by 5 bases, leaving 16 bases between them.

The CDR3 DNA follows: TGTGCCAGCAGTTACGTTATGAGACAGGGCGCCGAGCAGTACTTC. Amino acids: CASSYVMRQGAEQYF. This chain uses TRBV6-5 with TRBJ2-7; TRBD1 agrees at 7 bases. V was clipped by 2 bases and J by 6 bases; unmatched bases: 10. Looked up from germline, CDR1 is MNHEY and CDR2 is SVGAGI. There are 15 residues in the CDR3.

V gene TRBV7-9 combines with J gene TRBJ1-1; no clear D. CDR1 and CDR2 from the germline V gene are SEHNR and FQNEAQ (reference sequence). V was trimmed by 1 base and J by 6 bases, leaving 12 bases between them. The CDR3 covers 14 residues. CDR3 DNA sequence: TGTGCCAGCAGCTTAGGAGGAATTTGGTCTGAAGCTTTCTTT. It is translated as CASSLGGIWSEAFF.

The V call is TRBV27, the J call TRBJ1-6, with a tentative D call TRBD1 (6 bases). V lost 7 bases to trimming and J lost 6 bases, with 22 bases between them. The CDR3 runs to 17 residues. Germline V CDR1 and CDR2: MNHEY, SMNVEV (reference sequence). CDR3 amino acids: CASNPLDPGTPNSPLHF. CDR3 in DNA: TGTGCCAGCAATCCATTAGATCCCGGGACACCTAATTCACCCCTCCACTTT.

The CDR3 DNA sequence: TGTGCCAGCAGCCTTACAGGGGGCACTAATGAAAAACTGTTTTTT. This sequence encodes CASSLTGGTNEKLFF. V is TRBV27 and J is TRBJ1-4, with 9 bases fitting TRBD1. V dropped 6 bases and J dropped 2; count of bases not matched to a gene: 4. From germline, CDR1 is MNHEY and CDR2 SMNVEV (reference sequence). The CDR3 is 15 amino acids. The variable domain in full, completed from reference TRBV27 and TRBJ1-4, reads EAQVTQNPRYLITVTGKKLTVTCSQNMNHEYMSWYRQDPGLGLRQIYYSMNVEVTDKGDVPEGYKVSRKEKRNFPLILESPSPNQTSLYFCASSLTGGTNEKLFFGSGTQLSVL.

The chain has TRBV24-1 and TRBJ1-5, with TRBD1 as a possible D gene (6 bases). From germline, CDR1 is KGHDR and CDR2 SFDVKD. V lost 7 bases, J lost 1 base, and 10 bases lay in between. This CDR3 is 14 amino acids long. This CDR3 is CATSRDNSNQPQHF. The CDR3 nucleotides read TGTGCCACCAGCCGGGACAACAGCAATCAGCCCCAGCATTTT.

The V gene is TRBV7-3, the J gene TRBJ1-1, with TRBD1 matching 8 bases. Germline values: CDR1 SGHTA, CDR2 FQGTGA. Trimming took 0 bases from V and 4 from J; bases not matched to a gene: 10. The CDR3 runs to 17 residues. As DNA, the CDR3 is TGTGCCAGCAGCTTAACAGGGACAGGCTACTGGGGCACTGAAGCTTTCTTT. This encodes CASSLTGTGYWGTEAFF. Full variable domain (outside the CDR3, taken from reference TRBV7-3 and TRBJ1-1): GAGVSQTPSNKVTEKGKYVELRCDPISGHTALYWYRQSLGQGPEFLIYFQGTGAADDSGLPNDRFFAVRPEGSVSTLKIQRTERGDSAVYLCASSLTGTGYWGTEAFFGQGTRLTVV.

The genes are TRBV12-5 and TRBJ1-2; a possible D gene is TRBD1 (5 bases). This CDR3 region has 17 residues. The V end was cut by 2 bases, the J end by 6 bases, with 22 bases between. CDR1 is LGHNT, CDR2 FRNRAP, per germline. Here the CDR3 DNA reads TGTGCTAGTGGTTTGCCCGTCGGCCGGGGGATGAAGGATGGCTACACCTTC. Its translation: CASGLPVGRGMKDGYTF.

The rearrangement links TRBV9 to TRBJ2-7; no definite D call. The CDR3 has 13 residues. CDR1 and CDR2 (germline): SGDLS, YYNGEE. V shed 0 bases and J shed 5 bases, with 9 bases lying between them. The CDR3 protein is CASSVDSHDEQYF. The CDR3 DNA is TGTGCCAGCAGCGTAGATTCACACGACGAGCAGTACTTC.

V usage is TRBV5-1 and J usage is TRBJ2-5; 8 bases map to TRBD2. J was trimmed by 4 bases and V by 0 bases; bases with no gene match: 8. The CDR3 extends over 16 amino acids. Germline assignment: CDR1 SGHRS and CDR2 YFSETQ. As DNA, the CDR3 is TGCGCCAGCAGCTTGGTGTTAGCGGGGCTCGTAGAGACCCAGTACTTC. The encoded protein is CASSLVLAGLVETQYF.

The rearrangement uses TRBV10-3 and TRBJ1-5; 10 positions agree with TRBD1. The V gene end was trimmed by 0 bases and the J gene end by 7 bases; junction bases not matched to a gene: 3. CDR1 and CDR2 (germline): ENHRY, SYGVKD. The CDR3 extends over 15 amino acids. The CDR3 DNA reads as TGTGCCATCAGTGAGTCCGGGACAGGGGAACAGCCCCAGCATTTT. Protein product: CAISESGTGEQPQHF.

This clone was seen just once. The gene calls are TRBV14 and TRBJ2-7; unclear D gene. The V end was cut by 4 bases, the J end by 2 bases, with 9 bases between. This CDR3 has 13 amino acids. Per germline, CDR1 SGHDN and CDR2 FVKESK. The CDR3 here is CASSLQFAYEQYF. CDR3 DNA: TGTGCCAGCAGCCTCCAGTTCGCCTACGAGCAGTACTTC. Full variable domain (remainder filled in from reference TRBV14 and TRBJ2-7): EAGVTQFPSHSVIEKGQTVTLRCDPISGHDNLYWYRRVMGKEIKFLLHFVKESKQDESGMPNNRFLAERTGGTYSTLKVQPAELEDSGVYFCASSLQFAYEQYFGPGTRLTVT.

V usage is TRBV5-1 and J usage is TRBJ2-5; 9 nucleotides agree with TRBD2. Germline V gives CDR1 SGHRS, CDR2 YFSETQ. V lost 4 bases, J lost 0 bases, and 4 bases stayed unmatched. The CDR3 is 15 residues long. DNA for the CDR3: TGCGCCAGCAGCCGGGGACTAGCAGACCAAGAGACCCAGTACTTC. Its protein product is CASSRGLADQETQYF.

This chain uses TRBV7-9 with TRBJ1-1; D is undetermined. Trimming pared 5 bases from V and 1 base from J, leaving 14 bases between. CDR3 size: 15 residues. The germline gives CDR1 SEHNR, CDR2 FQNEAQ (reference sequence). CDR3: CASSPPGFGNTEAFF. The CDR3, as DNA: TGTGCCAGCAGCCCACCGGGTTTTGGGAACACTGAAGCTTTCTTT.

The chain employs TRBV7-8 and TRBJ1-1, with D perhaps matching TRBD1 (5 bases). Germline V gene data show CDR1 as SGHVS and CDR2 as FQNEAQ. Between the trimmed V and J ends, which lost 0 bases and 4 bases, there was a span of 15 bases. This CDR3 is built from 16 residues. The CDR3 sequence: CASSLAWTGGGTEAFF. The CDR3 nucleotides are TGTGCCAGCAGCTTAGCTTGGACTGGGGGAGGCACTGAAGCTTTCTTT.